This T cell receptor beta chain was retrieved from a study of CXCR3-negative and CXCR3-positive naive CD8 T cells. Concerning this clonotype itself: Its antigen remains unknown.

Study-wide results and limits: Compared with CXCR3-negative naive cells, CXCR3-positive naive cells showed more hydrophobic TRB CDR3s.

Germline CDR1 SEHNR, CDR2 FQNEAQ (reference sequence). The CDR3 runs to 15 residues. The authors prepared UMI-labeled TRB cDNA libraries by 5' RACE. TCRdb re-called the 5' RACE reads and shows each CDR3 protein once, DNA omitted. This sample's table has 150,000 or so distinct CDR3 sequences. This chain uses TRBV7-9 with TRBJ2-3; TCRdb selects TRBD2, and the lack of DNA leaves this call unchecked. The material sequenced was naive CXCR3+ CD8+ T cells from blood. The subset denotes: CD45RO-CCR7+CD27+CD95- naive CD8+ T cells expressing CXCR3 (TNR3+). The sequence derives from a human donor in good health. Some clones in this sample may be carry-over from other donors' samples. CDR3 amino acids: CASSLGTSPSDTQYF.